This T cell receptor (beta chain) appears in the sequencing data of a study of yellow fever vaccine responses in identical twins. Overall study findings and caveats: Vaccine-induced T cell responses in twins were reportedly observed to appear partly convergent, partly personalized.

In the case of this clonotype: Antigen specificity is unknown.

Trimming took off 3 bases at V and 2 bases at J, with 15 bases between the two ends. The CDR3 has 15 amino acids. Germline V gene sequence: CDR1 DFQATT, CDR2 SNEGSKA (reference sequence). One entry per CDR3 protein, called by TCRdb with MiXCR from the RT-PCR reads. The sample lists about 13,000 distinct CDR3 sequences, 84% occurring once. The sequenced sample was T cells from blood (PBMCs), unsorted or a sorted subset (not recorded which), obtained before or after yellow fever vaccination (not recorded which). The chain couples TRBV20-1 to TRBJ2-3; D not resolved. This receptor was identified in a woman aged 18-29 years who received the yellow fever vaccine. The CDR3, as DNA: TGCAGTGCTAGGACGCCAGAACACGACACAGATACGCAGTATTTT. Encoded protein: CSARTPEHDTDTQYF.